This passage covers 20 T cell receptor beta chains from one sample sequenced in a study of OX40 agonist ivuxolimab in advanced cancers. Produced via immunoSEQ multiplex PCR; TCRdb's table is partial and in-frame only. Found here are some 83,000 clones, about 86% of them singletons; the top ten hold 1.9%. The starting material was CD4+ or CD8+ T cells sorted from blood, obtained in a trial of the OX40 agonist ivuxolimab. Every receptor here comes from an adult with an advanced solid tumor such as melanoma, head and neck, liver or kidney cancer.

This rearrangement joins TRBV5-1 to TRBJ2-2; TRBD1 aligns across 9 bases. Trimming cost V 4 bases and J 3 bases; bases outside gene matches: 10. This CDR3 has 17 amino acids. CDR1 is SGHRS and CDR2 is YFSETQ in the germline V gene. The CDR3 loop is CASSTLGQGMDTGELFF. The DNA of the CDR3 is TGCGCCAGCAGCACCCTGGGACAGGGAATGGACACCGGGGAGCTGTTTTTT. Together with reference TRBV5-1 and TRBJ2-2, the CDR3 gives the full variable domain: KAGVTQTPRYLIKTRGQQVTLSCSPISGHRSVSWYQQTPGQGLQFLFEYFSETQRNKGNFPGRFSGRQFSNSRSEMNVSTLELGDSALYLCASSTLGQGMDTGELFFGEGSRLTVL.

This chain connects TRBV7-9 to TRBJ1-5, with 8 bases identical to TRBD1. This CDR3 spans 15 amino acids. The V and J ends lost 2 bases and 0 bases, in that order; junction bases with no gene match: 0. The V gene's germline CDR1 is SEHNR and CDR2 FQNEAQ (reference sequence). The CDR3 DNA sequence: TGTGCCAGCAGCTTAACAGGGGGTAGCAATCAGCCCCAGCATTTT. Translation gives CASSLTGGSNQPQHF.

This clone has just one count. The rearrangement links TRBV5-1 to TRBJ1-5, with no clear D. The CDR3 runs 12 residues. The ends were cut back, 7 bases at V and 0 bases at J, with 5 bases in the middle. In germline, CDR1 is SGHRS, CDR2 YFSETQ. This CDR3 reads CASGFSNQPQHF. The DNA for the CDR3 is TGCGCCAGCGGATTTAGCAATCAGCCCCAGCATTTT.

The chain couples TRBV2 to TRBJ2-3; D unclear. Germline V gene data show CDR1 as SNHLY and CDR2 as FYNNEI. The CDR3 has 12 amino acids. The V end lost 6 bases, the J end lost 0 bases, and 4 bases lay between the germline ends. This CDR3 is CASRLSTDTQYF. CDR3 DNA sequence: TGTGCCAGCAGACTGAGCACAGATACGCAGTATTTT.

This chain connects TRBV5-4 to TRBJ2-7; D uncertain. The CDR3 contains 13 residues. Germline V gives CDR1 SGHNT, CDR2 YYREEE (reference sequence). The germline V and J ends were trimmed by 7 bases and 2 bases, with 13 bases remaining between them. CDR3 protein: CASSKAVPYEQYF. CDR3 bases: TGTGCCAGCTCAAAAGCCGTCCCCTACGAGCAGTACTTC.

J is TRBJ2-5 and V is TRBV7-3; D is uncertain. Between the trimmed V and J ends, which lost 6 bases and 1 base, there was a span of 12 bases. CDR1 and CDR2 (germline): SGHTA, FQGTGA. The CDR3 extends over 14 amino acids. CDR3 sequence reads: CASRRLDIQETQYF. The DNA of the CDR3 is TGTGCCAGCAGACGCCTAGATATCCAAGAGACCCAGTACTTC.

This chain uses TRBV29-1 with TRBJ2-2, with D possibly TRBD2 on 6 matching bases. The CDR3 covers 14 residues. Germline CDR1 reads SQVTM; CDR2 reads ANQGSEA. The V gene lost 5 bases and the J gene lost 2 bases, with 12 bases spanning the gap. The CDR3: CSVPGLSNTGELFF. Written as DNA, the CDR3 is TGCAGCGTTCCGGGACTGTCCAACACCGGGGAGCTGTTTTTT.

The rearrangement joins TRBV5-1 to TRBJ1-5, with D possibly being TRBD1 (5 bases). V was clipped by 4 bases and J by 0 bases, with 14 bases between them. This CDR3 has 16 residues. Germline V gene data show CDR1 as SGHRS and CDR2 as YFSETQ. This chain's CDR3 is CASSSRTSYSNQPQHF. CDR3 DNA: TGCGCCAGCAGCAGTCGGACATCCTATAGCAATCAGCCCCAGCATTTT.

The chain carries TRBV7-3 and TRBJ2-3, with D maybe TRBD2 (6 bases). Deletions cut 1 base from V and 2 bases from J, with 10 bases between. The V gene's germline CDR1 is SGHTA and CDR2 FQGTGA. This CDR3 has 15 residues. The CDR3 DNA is TGTGCCAGCAGCTTAATTGGAGGGACCACAGATACGCAGTATTTT. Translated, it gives CASSLIGGTTDTQYF.

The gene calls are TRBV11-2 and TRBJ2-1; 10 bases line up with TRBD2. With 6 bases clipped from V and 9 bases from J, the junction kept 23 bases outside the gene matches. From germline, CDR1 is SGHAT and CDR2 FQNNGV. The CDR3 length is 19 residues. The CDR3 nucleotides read TGTGCCAGCAGGTATAGCGGGAGGCAGGGAAGCCGTCGCCCCCCTGAGCAGTTCTTC. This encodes CASRYSGRQGSRRPPEQFF.

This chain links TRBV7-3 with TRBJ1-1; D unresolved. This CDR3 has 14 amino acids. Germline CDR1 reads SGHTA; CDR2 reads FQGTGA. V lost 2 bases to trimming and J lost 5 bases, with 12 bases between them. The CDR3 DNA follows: TGTGCCAGCAGCTTAGCGGGCGCTGGGACTGAAGCTTTCTTT. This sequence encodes CASSLAGAGTEAFF.

CDR3 in DNA: TGTGCCAGCAGTTTTAGGGGACAGGGGACCCCGGCCCCTGAAGCTTTCTTT. It yields the protein CASSFRGQGTPAPEAFF. The chain has TRBV11-2 and TRBJ1-1; TRBD1 aligns across 10 bases. Germline-derived CDR1 and CDR2 are SGHAT and FQNNGV. V shed 6 bases and J 6 bases; nucleotides not matched to a gene: 16. The CDR3 covers 17 residues.

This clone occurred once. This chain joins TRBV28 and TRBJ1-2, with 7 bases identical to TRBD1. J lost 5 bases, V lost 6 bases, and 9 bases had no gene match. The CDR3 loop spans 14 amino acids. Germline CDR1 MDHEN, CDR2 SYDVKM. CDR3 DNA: TGTGCCAGCAGAGAGGGGGCCCAAAGTTATGGCTACACCTTC. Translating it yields CASREGAQSYGYTF.

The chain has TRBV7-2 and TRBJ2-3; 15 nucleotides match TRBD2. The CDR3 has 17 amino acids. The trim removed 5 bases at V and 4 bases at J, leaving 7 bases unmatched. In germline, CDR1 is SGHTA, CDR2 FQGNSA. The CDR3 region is CASSPHGLAGGADTQYF. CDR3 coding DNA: TGTGCCAGCAGCCCCCACGGACTAGCGGGAGGGGCAGATACGCAGTATTTT.

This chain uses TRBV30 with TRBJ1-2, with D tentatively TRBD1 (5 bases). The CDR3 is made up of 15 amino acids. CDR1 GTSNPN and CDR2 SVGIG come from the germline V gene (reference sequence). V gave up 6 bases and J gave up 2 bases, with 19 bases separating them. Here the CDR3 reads CACLLPGPSNYGYTF. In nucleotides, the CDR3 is TGTGCCTGCCTCCTCCCGGGACCTTCCAACTATGGCTACACCTTC.

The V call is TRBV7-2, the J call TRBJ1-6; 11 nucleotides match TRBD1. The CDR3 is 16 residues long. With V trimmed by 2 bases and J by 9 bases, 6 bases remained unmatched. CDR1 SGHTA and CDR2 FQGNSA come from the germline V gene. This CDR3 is CASSLYGQGAISPLHF. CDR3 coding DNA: TGTGCCAGCAGCTTATACGGACAGGGGGCGATTTCACCCCTCCACTTT.

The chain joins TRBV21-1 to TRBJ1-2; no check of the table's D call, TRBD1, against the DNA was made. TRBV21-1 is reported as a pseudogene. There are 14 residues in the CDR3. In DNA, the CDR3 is TGTGCCAGCAGCAAACAGGGACATAACTATGGCTACACCTTC. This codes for CASSKQGHNYGYTF.

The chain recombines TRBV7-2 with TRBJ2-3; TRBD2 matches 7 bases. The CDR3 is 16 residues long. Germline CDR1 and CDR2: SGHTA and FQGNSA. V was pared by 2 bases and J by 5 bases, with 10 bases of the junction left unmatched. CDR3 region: CASSLIPGGIGDTQYF. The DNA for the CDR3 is TGTGCCAGCAGCTTAATTCCGGGAGGTATTGGAGATACGCAGTATTTT.

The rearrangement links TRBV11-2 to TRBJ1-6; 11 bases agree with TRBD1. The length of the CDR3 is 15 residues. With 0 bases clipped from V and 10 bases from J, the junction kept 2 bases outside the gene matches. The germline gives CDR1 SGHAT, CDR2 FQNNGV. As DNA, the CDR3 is TGTGCCAGCAGCTTAGAAGGGACAGGGGGATCACCCCTCCACTTT. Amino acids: CASSLEGTGGSPLHF.

CDR3 sequence (DNA): TGTGCCAGCAGTGTCGGGGTCTTAGGAGAAAAACTGTTTTTT. Residues: CASSVGVLGEKLFF. The chain recombines TRBV2 with TRBJ1-4; D gene ambiguous. The CDR3 has 14 amino acids. Germline V lookup: CDR1 SNHLY, CDR2 FYNNEI. The ends were cut back, 4 bases at V and 8 bases at J, with 14 bases in the middle.